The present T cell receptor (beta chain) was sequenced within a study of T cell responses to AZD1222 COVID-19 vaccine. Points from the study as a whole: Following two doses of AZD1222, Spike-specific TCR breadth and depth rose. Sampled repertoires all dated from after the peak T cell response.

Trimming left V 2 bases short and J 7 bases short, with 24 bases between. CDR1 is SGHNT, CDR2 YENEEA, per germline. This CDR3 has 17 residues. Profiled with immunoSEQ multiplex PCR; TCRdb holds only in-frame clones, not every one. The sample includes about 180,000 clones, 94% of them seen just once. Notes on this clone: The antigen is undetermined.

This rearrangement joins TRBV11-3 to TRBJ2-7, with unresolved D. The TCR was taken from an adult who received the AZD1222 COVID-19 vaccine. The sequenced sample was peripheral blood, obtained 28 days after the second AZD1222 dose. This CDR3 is CASSLPMTLGSSVEQYF. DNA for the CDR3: TGTGCCAGCAGCTTACCTATGACTTTAGGCTCCTCTGTTGAGCAGTACTTC.